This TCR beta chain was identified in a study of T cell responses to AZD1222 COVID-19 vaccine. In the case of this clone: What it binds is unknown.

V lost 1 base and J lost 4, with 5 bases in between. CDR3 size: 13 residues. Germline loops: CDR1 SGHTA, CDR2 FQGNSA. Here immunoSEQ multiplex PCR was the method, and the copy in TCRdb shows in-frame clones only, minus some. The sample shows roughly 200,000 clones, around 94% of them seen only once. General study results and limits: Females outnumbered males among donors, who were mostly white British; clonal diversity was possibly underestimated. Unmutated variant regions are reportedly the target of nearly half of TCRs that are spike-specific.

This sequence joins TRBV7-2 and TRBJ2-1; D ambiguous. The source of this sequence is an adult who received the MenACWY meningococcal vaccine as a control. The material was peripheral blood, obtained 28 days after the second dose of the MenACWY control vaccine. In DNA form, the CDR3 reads TGTGCCAGCAGCTTAGGCAGTTACAATGAGCAGTTCTTC. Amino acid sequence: CASSLGSYNEQFF.